The clone carrying this T cell receptor beta chain was detected ten times or more. Its antigen is not known. The iRepertoire nested amplicon-rescue multiplex PCR amplified TCR alpha and beta CDR3s from RNA. One-step reverse transcription and amplification started from approximately 100-400 ng of tissue mRNA or PBMC total RNA. One entry per CDR3 protein, called by TCRdb with MiXCR from the multiplex PCR reads. This sample carries 150,000 to 200,000 distinct CDR3 sequences, over 25% of them seen once, and the ten largest clones take about 19%. This entry comes from a study of glioma-infiltrating T cells. Whole-study findings and limits: Non-neoplastic patients had below-expected tissue-blood divergence, while all gliomas exceeded expectation.

The CDR3 spans 14 residues. V lost 3 bases, J lost 5 bases, and 5 bases stayed unmatched. Germline V gives CDR1 KGHSH, CDR2 LQKENI. Sequencing used glioma tissue, nonneoplastic brain tissue, or PBMCs (not recorded which). The clonotype was recovered from a human donor with low-grade glioma or glioblastoma, undergoing nonglioma brain surgery, or in good health (not recorded which). The chain has TRBV18 and TRBJ2-7, with 9 bases that match TRBD1. CDR3 bases: TGTGCCAGCTCACCGCGGGACAGGGACCACGAGCAGTACTTC. It specifies CASSPRDRDHEQYF. Variable domain in full (rest from reference TRBV18 and TRBJ2-7): NAGVMQNPRHLVRRRGQEARLRCSPMKGHSHVYWYRQLPEEGLKFMVYLQKENIIDESGMPKERFSAEFPKEGPSILRIQQVVRGDSAAYFCASSPRDRDHEQYFGPGTRLTVT.